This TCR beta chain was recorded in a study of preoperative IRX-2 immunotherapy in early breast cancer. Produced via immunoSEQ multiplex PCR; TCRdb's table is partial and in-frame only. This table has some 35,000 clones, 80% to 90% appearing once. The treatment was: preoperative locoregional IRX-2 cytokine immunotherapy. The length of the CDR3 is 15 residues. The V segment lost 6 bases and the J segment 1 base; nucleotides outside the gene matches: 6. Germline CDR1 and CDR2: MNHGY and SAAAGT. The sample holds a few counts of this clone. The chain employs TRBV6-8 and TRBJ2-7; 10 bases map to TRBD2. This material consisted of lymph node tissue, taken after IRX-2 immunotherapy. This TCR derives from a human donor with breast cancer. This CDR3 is CASRGSSGGSYEQYF. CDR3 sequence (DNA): TGTGCCAGCAGGGGGTCTAGCGGGGGATCCTACGAGCAGTACTTC.